This T cell receptor beta chain derives from a study of cytomegalovirus exposure and HLA in healthy donors. Study information: Earlier, almost 120 million unique TCR beta sequences were recovered from around 200 million T cells by an analysis.

To note about this clone: The antigen is undetermined.

In germline, CDR1 is LGHNA, CDR2 YSLEER. The V and J ends lost 0 bases and 4 bases respectively, with 10 bases between them. The CDR3 extends over 16 amino acids. Findings and caveats of the study: The study recorded 150 to 200 TCR beta chains that were cytomegalovirus-associated. A later look showed TCR association rates differing by HLA locus, highest for DRB1 and lowest for HLA-C.

Both 60 Vbeta primers and 13 Jbeta primers went into the PCR. Libraries were prepared by immunoSEQ multiplex PCR; TCRdb keeps only in-frame clonotypes and omits some of them. The sample consists of 130,000 or so clones, about 80% of them appearing once. The TCR originated in a man in his forties or fifties in good health and CMV-seronegative. The sample taken for sequencing was PBMCs. V is TRBV4-3 and J is TRBJ2-6, with D possibly being TRBD2 (5 bases). CDR3 sequence (DNA): TGCGCCAGCAGCCAAGAATCGAGGGCGGGGGCCAACGTCCTGACTTTC. Protein product: CASSQESRAGANVLTF.